The 5 T cell receptor beta chains reported below all come from one sample, sequenced in a study of blood T cell repertoires in COVID-19. TCRdb keeps only in-frame clones here, not all; method: immunoSEQ multiplex PCR. The sample lists roughly 220,000 clones; over 70% were seen once. Material: peripheral blood. The receptors were gathered from a woman in her 70s with acute or convalescent COVID-19.

The genes are TRBV29-1 and TRBJ1-4; D is undetermined. Trimming stripped 7 bases from V and 2 bases from J, with 11 bases between. The CDR3 consists of 13 residues. Per the germline V gene, CDR1 is SQVTM and CDR2 is ANQGSEA. CDR3 amino acids: CSARTGTNEKLFF. The CDR3 DNA follows: TGCAGCGCCCGCACGGGGACTAATGAAAAACTGTTTTTT. Together with reference TRBV29-1 and TRBJ1-4, the CDR3 gives the full variable domain: SAVISQKPSRDICQRGTSLTIQCQVDSQVTMMFWYRQQPGQSLTLIATANQGSEATYESGFVIDKFPISRPNLTFSTLTVSNMSPEDSSIYLCSARTGTNEKLFFGSGTQLSVL.

This rearrangement joins TRBV29-1 to TRBJ2-3; 7 bases are a match to TRBD2. V dropped 8 bases and J dropped 2; count of bases not matched to a gene: 10. Germline-derived CDR1 and CDR2 are SQVTM and ANQGSEA. The CDR3 contains 14 residues. CDR3 loop: CSLRPGGNTDTQYF. The CDR3 nucleotides read TGCAGCCTCCGTCCGGGGGGAAACACAGATACGCAGTATTTT.

The J gene is TRBJ1-6, the V gene TRBV14; TRBD1 aligns across 7 bases. Germline CDR1 and CDR2: SGHDN and FVKESK. This CDR3 comprises 15 residues. J lost 7 bases, V lost 3 bases, and 6 bases had no gene match. For the CDR3, the DNA is TGTGCCAGCAGCCAGGAAGACAGGGCCAATTCACCCCTCCACTTT. It is translated as CASSQEDRANSPLHF.

This rearrangement joins TRBV19 to TRBJ2-1; 7 bases map to TRBD2. This CDR3 contains 16 residues. Germline-derived CDR1 and CDR2 are LNHDA and SQIVND (reference sequence). After removal of 0 bases from V and 4 bases from J, the junction contained 6 bases not matched to a gene. CDR3 nucleotide sequence: TGTGCCAGTAGTATAGATCAGCGGGGTTTATACAATGAGCAGTTCTTC. Its protein product is CASSIDQRGLYNEQFF.

The chain joins TRBV7-2 to TRBJ1-1; D ambiguous. Germline CDR1 and CDR2: SGHTA and FQGNSA. The CDR3 covers 12 residues. V was pared by 5 bases and J by 3 bases, with 7 bases between. CDR3 nucleotide sequence: TGTGCCAGCAGCCCCAGGTACACTGAAGCTTTCTTT. Its protein product is CASSPRYTEAFF. Together with reference TRBV7-2 and TRBJ1-1, the CDR3 gives the full variable domain: GAGVSQSPSNKVTEKGKDVELRCDPISGHTALYWYRQSLGQGLEFLIYFQGNSAPDKSGLPSDRFSAERTGGSVSTLTIQRTQQEDSAVYLCASSPRYTEAFFGQGTRLTVV.